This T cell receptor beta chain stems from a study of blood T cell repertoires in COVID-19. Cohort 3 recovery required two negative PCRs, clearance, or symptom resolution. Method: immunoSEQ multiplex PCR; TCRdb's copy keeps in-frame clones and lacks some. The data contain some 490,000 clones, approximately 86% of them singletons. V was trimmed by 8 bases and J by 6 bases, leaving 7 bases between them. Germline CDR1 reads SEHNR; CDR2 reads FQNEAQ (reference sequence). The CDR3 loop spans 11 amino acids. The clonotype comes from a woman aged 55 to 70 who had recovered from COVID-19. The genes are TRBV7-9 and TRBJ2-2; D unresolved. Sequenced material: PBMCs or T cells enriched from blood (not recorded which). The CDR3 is CASLRAGELFF. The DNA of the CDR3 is TGTGCCAGCTTGCGCGCCGGGGAGCTGTTTTTT. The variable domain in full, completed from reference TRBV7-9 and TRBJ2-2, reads DTGVSQNPRHKITKRGQNVTFRCDPISEHNRLYWYRQTLGQGPEFLTYFQNEAQLEKSRLLSDRFSAERPKGSFSTLEIQRTEQGDSAMYLCASLRAGELFFGEGSRLTVL.